This T cell receptor (beta chain) appears in the sequencing data of a study of T cell clonotyping in hematopoietic cell transplantation. Study-level findings and limits: After transplant, recipient diversity fell while pathologically expanded clonotypes grew through day 180. Few recipient clonotypes overlapped donors; over 95% were de novo at given depth.

Only in-frame clones appear in the TCRdb table, and some are missing; sequencing was by immunoSEQ multiplex PCR. The sample has some 4,000 clones, approximately 76% seen once; the top ten hold about 32%. About this clone itself: Its antigen is undetermined.

The V segment lost 4 bases and the J segment 4 bases; nucleotides outside the gene matches: 5. Germline V CDR1 and CDR2: LNHDA, SQIVND (reference sequence). The length of the CDR3 is 14 residues. Sequencing used peripheral blood mononuclear cells, obtained 100 days after allogeneic stem cell transplant. The genes are TRBV19 and TRBJ1-2; 8 positions agree with TRBD1. This sequence originates from a male patient aged 45 to 59 who had an allogeneic stem cell transplant from an unrelated donor, so the T cells may come from the graft donor. Some clones in this sample may be carry-over from other donors' samples. This chain's CDR3 is CASSTPDRAYGYTF. In nucleotides, the CDR3 is TGTGCCAGTAGTACACCGGACAGGGCCTATGGCTACACCTTC.